What follows are 16 T cell receptor beta chains derived from one specimen sequenced in a study of blood T cell repertoires in COVID-19. Clones were sequenced by immunoSEQ multiplex PCR, and TCRdb holds only the in-frame ones, with some missing. Of about 100,000 clones detected, nearly 90% appear once; the ten largest clones hold roughly 2%. The sample consisted of peripheral blood. The receptors here all came from a man aged 50 or older with active COVID-19.

The chain carries TRBV6-2 or TRBV6-3 and TRBJ2-2; D might be TRBD1 (5 bases). V lost 6 bases to trimming and J lost 6 bases, with 11 bases between them. Per germline, CDR1 MNHEY and CDR2 SVGEGT. The CDR3 covers 13 residues. The CDR3 region is CASSLPGPGELFF. CDR3 bases: TGTGCCAGCAGCCTTCCAGGGCCCGGGGAGCTGTTTTTT.

This rearrangement joins TRBV2 to TRBJ1-2; 8 nucleotides agree with TRBD1. The V gene end was trimmed by 5 bases and the J gene end by 7 bases; junction bases not matched to a gene: 12. The CDR3 totals 15 residues. Looked up from germline, CDR1 is SNHLY and CDR2 is FYNNEI. The CDR3 sequence is CASSPGQVQLAGYTF. CDR3 DNA sequence: TGTGCCAGCAGTCCGGGACAGGTTCAACTTGCTGGCTACACCTTC.

V is TRBV5-4 and J is TRBJ2-1; 9 nucleotides agree with TRBD2. Unmatched junction bases numbered 15, after V lost 4 bases and J lost 4 bases. CDR1 and CDR2 from the germline V gene are SGHNT and YYREEE (reference sequence). CDR3 length: 18 amino acids. CDR3 sequence: CASSLHSRGGRGYNEQFF. As DNA, the CDR3 is TGTGCCAGCAGCCTCCACTCGCGGGGGGGCCGGGGGTACAATGAGCAGTTCTTC. The whole variable domain, filled in from reference TRBV5-4 and TRBJ2-1, reads ETGVTQSPTHLIKTRGQQVTLRCSSQSGHNTVSWYQQALGQGPQFIFQYYREEENGRGNFPPRFSGLQFPNYSSELNVNALELDDSALYLCASSLHSRGGRGYNEQFFGPGTRLTVL.

This chain connects TRBV6-5 to TRBJ1-2; maybe TRBD1 (5 bases). CDR1 is MNHEY, CDR2 SVGAGI, per germline. This CDR3 is 14 amino acids long. Trimming cost V 2 bases and J 5 bases, with 12 bases left between them. The CDR3 loop is CASSYGASRYGYTF. Here the CDR3 DNA reads TGTGCCAGCAGTTACGGGGCTTCTCGATATGGCTACACCTTC.

About this clone itself: A junction end diverges from the germline sequence, so it may reflect a read error. This chain joins TRBV6-5 and TRBJ2-1, with D perhaps matching TRBD1 (6 bases). Germline loops: CDR1 MNHEY, CDR2 SVGAGI. This CDR3 comprises 15 residues. CDR3 amino acids: CATSPRAGVYGEQFF. The CDR3 DNA follows: TGTGCCACCAGTCCGCGGGCAGGGGTTTACGGGGAGCAGTTCTTC.

J is TRBJ2-7 and V is TRBV7-2; TRBD2 is a possible D gene (5 bases). Germline V gives CDR1 SGHTA, CDR2 FQGNSA. The CDR3 sequence is 15 residues long. V lost 5 bases and J lost 0, with 14 bases in between. The CDR3 region has the DNA TGTGCCAGCAGCCTCCATCGGGAACCCTCCTACGAGCAGTACTTC. It translates to CASSLHREPSYEQYF.

This chain uses TRBV5-8 with TRBJ2-7; TRBD2 might be the D (6 bases). V shed 6 bases and J shed 4 bases, with 20 bases lying between them. From germline, CDR1 is SGHTS and CDR2 YDEGEE. The CDR3 totals 15 residues. The CDR3 bases are TGTGCCAGCATCCTCCGGGGAGGCCCGTCGTACGAGCAGTACTTC. Protein sequence: CASILRGGPSYEQYF.

V gene TRBV2 combines with J gene TRBJ1-3, with TRBD1 identical over 11 bases. Trimming took 4 bases from V and 0 from J; bases not matched to a gene: 2. CDR3 size: 16 residues. Germline-derived CDR1 and CDR2 are SNHLY and FYNNEI. CDR3 protein: CASSGTGGSSGNTIYF. In DNA, the CDR3 is TGTGCCAGCAGTGGGACAGGGGGCTCCTCTGGAAACACCATATATTTT.

The chain is built from TRBV28 and TRBJ1-5; D is possibly TRBD1 (5 bases). Trimming stripped 7 bases from V and 3 bases from J, with 13 bases between. This CDR3 comprises 14 residues. The germline V gene has CDR1 MDHEN and CDR2 SYDVKM. In DNA, the CDR3 is TGTGCCAGCACCATGGGGGGGACCAATCAGCCCCAGCATTTT. Its translation: CASTMGGTNQPQHF.

The CDR3 spells CAISESEGSGTEAFF. As DNA, the CDR3 is TGTGCCATCAGTGAGTCGGAGGGCTCGGGTACTGAAGCTTTCTTT. This rearrangement joins TRBV10-3 to TRBJ1-1; D is unresolved. The germline CDR1 and CDR2 sequences are ENHRY and SYGVKD. V was clipped by 0 bases and J by 5 bases, with 13 bases between them. The CDR3 is made up of 15 amino acids.

The chain couples TRBV5-4 to TRBJ2-5; TRBD2 agrees at 7 bases. CDR1 and CDR2 (germline): SGHNT, YYREEE (reference sequence). The junction had 1 base not matched to a gene; V was cut back by 1 base and J by 4 bases. The CDR3 is 13 amino acids. CDR3 in amino acids: CASSLWGGETQYF. As DNA, the CDR3 is TGTGCCAGCAGCTTGTGGGGGGGAGAGACCCAGTACTTC.

The genes are TRBV3-1 (or the pseudogene TRBV3-2) and TRBJ1-2; no reliable D call. Germline V lookup: CDR1 LGHDT, CDR2 YNNKEL (reference sequence). This CDR3 has 15 amino acids. V lost 0 bases and J 6 bases, leaving 14 bases between the germline ends. CDR3 amino acids: CASSQDRGLGNGYTF. The CDR3 DNA sequence: TGTGCCAGCAGCCAAGATCGAGGGTTAGGAAATGGCTACACCTTC.

The chain links TRBV4-2 to TRBJ2-1; D is perhaps TRBD1 (6 bases). The V and J ends lost 4 bases and 4 bases respectively, with 17 bases between them. This CDR3 contains 16 residues. The germline V gene encodes CDR1 LGHNA and CDR2 YNFKEQ. The CDR3 loop is CASSRTQGSGYNEQFF. The CDR3 DNA reads TGTGCCAGCAGCCGGACGCAGGGGTCAGGGTACAATGAGCAGTTCTTC.

Written as DNA, the CDR3 is TGTGCCAGCAGCCCCGGACAGGGGCGGTCACCCCTCCACTTT. This encodes CASSPGQGRSPLHF. V and J are TRBV3-1 (or the pseudogene TRBV3-2) and TRBJ1-6, with TRBD1 matching over 9 bases. The CDR3 totals 14 residues. Germline CDR1 reads LGHDT; CDR2 reads YNNKEL (reference sequence). V lost 4 bases to trimming and J lost 10 bases; unmatched junction nucleotides: 5.

The chain uses TRBV27 and TRBJ1-1; D call uncertain. Germline-derived CDR1 and CDR2 are MNHEY and SMNVEV (reference sequence). V was trimmed by 3 bases and J by 3 bases, leaving 11 bases between them. The CDR3 has 14 residues. The CDR3 spells CASSLRASHTEAFF. The CDR3 DNA is TGTGCCAGCAGTTTGAGGGCCAGCCACACTGAAGCTTTCTTT.

The J gene is TRBJ2-7, the V gene TRBV20-1; maybe TRBD2 (5 bases). The germline V gene has CDR1 DFQATT and CDR2 SNEGSKA (reference sequence). The CDR3 is made up of 11 amino acids. V gave up 3 bases and J gave up 9 bases, with 12 bases separating them. This CDR3 is CSASTGKGQYF. CDR3 DNA: TGCAGTGCTAGTACGGGAAAGGGGCAGTACTTC.